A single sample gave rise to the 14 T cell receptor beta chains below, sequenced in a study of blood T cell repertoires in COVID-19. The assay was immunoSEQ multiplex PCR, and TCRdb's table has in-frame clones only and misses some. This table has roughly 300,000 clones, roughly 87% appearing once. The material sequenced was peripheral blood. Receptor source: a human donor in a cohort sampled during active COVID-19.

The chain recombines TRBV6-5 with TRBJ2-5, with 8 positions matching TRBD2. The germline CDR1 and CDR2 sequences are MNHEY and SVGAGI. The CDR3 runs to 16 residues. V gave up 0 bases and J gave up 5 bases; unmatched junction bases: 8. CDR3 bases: TGTGCCAGCAGTTACTCGTCGGGAGGGCCACGGGAGACCCAGTACTTC. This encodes CASSYSSGGPRETQYF.

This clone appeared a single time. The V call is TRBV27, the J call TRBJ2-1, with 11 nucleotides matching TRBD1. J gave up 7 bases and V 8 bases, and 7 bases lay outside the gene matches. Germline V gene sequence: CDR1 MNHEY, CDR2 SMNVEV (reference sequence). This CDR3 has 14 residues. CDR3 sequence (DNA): TGTGCCAGCGGACTCCGGGACAGGGGGAATGAGCAGTTCTTC. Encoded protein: CASGLRDRGNEQFF.

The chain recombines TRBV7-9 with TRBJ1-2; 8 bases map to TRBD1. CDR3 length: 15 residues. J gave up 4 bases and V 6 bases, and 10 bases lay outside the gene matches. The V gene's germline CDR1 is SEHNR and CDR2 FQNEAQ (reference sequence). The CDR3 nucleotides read TGTGCCAGCAGTGCCCCCCCAGGGGGCACCTATGGCTACACCTTC. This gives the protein CASSAPPGGTYGYTF.

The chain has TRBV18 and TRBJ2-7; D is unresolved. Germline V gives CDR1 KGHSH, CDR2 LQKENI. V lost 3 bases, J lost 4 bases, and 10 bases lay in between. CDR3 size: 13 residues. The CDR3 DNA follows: TGTGCCAGCTCACCCATGGGCTTGTACGAGCAGTACTTC. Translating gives CASSPMGLYEQYF.

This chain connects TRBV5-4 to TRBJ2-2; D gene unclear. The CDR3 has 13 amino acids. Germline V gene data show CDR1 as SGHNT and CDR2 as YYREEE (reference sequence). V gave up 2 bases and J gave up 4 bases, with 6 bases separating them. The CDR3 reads CASSFDSTGELFF. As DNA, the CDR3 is TGTGCCAGCAGCTTCGATAGCACCGGGGAGCTGTTTTTT.

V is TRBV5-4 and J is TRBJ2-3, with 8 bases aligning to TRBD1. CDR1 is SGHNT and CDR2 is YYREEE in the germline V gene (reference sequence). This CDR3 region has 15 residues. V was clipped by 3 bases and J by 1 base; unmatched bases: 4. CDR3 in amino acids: CASSSWGQGTDTQYF. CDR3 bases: TGTGCCAGCAGCTCCTGGGGACAGGGCACAGATACGCAGTATTTT.

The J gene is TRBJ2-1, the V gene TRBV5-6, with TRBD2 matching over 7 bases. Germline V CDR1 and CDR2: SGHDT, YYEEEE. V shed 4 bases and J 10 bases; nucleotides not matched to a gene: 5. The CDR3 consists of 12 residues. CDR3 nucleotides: TGTGCCAGCAGCCTTTGGGGGGGAGAGCAGTTCTTC. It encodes CASSLWGGEQFF.

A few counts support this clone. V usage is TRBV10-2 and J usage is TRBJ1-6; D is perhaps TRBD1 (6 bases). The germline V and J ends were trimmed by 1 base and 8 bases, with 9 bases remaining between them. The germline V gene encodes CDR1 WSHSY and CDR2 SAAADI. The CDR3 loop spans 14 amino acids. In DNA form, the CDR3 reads TGCGCCAGCAGTGAGTTGGGGGCGGATTCACCCCTCCACTTT. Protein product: CASSELGADSPLHF.

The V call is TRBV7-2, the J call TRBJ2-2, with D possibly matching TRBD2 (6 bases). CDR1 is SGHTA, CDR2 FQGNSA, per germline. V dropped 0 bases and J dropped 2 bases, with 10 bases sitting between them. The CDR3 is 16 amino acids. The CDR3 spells CASSLAASVNTGELFF. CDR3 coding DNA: TGTGCCAGCAGCTTAGCGGCTAGCGTAAACACCGGGGAGCTGTTTTTT.

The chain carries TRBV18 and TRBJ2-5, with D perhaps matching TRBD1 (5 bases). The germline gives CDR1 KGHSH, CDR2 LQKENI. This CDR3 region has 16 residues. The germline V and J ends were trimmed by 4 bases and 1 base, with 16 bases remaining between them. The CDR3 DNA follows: TGTGCCAGCTCACTCACCACCGAACAGGTCCAAGAGACCCAGTACTTC. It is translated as CASSLTTEQVQETQYF. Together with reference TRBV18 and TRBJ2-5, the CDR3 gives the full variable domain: NAGVMQNPRHLVRRRGQEARLRCSPMKGHSHVYWYRQLPEEGLKFMVYLQKENIIDESGMPKERFSAEFPKEGPSILRIQQVVRGDSAAYFCASSLTTEQVQETQYFGPGTRLLVL.

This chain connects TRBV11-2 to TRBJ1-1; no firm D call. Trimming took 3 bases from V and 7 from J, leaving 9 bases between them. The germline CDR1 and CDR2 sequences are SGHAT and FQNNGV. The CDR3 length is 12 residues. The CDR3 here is CASSLGGGEAFF. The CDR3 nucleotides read TGTGCCAGCAGCTTGGGCGGAGGTGAAGCTTTCTTT.

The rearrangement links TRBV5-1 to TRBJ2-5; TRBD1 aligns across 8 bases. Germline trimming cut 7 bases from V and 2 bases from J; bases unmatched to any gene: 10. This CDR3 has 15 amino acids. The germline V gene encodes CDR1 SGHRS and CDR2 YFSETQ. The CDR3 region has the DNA TGCGCCAGCGGGCGACAGGGGCTTGGACAAGAGACCCAGTACTTC. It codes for CASGRQGLGQETQYF.

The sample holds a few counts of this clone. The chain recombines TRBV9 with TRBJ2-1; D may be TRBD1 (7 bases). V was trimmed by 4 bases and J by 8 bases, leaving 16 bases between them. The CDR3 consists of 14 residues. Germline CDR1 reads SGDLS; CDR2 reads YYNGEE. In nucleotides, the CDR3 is TGTGCCAGCAGCCTAGGAGGGGGCCGCGATGAGCAGTTCTTC. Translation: CASSLGGGRDEQFF.

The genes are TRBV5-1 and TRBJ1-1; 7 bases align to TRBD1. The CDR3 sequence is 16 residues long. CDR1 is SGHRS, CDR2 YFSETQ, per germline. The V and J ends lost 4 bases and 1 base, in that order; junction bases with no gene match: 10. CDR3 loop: CASSPGGNLGNTEAFF. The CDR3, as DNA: TGCGCCAGCAGCCCAGGGGGTAACCTGGGGAACACTGAAGCTTTCTTT.